This TCR beta chain was retrieved from a study of CD8 T cells in Susac syndrome. Diagnostic criteria defined recently for definite or probable disease were met by the Susac syndrome patients. Random hexamers were used to reverse transcribe the RNA input (about 0.45 to 1 ug). The amplification used immunoSEQ multiplex PCR on TCR beta CDR3; it spanned 54 Vbeta and 13 Jbeta. From the immunoSEQ multiplex PCR reads, TCRdb called clonotypes with MiXCR, one entry per CDR3 protein. The table lists 74,000 or so distinct CDR3 sequences, 85% to 95% of them singletons, with roughly 0.56% in the top ten. CDR3 length: 13 residues. V was clipped by 5 bases and J by 5 bases, with 9 bases between them. Germline loops: CDR1 SGHTA, CDR2 FQGTGA.

What was sequenced was CD4+ T cells from PBMCs. The clonotype comes from a human donor with Susac syndrome. The chain combines TRBV7-3 with TRBJ2-2; a weak D match, TRBD2 (6 bases). CDR3 nucleotides: TGTGCCAGCAGCCGCGGGACTACCGGGGAGCTGTTTTTT. Translation: CASSRGTTGELFF.